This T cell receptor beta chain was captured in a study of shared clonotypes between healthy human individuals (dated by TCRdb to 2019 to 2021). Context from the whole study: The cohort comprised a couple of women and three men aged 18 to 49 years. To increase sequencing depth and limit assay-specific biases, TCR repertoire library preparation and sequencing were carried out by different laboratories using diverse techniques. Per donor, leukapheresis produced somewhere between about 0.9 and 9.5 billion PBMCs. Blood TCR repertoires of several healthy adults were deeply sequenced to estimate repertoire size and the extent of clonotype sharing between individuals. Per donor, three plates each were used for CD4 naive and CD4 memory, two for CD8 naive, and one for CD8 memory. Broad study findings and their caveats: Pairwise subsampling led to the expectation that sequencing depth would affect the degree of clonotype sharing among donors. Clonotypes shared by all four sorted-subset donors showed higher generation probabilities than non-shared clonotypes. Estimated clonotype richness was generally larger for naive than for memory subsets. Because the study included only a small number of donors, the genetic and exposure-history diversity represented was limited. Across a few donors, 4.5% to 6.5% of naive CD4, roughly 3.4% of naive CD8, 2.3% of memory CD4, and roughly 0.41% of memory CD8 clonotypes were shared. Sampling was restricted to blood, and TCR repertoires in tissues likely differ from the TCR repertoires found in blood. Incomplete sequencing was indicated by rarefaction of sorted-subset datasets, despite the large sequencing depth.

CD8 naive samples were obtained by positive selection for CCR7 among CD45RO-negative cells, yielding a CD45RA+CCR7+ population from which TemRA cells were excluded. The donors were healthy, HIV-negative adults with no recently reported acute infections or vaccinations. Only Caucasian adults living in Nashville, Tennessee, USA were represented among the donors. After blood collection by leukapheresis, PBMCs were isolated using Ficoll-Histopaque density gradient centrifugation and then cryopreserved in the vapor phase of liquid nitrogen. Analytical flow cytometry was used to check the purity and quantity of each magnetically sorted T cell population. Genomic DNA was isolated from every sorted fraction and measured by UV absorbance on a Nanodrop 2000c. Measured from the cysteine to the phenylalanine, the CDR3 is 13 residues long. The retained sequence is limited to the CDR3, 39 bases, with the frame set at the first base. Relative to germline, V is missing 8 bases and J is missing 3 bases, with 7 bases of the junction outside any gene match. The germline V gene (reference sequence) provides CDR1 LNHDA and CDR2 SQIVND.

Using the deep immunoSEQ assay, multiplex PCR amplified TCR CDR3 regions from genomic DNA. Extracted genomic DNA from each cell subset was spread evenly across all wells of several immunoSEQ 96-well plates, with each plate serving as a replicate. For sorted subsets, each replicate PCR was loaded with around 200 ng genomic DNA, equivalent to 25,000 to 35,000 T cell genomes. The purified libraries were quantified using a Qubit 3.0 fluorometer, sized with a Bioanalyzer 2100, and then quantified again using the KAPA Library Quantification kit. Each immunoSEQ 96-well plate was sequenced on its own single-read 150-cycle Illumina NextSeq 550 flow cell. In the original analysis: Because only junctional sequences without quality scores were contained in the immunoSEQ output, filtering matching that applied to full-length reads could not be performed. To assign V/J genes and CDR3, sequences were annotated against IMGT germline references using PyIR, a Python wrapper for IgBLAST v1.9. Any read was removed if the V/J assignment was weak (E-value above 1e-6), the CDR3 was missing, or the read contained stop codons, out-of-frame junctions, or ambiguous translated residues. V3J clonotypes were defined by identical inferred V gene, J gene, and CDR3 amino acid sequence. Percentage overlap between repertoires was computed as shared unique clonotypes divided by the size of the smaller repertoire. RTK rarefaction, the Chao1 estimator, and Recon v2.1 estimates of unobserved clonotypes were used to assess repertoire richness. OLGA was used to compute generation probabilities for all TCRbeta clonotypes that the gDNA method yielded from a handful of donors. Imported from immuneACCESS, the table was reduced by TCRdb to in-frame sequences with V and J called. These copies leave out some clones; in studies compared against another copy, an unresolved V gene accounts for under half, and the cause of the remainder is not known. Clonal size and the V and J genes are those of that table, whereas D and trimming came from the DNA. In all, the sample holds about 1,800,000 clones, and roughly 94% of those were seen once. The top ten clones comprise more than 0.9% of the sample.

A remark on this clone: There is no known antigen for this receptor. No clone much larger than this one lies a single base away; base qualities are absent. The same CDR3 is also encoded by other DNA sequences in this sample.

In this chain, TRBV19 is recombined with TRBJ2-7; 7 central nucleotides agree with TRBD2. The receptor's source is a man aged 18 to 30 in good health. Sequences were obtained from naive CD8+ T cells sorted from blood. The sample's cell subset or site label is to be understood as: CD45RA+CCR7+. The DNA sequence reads TGTGCCAGTTCAAGTGGGGAGGGCTACGAGCAGTACTTC. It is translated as CASSSGEGYEQYF.